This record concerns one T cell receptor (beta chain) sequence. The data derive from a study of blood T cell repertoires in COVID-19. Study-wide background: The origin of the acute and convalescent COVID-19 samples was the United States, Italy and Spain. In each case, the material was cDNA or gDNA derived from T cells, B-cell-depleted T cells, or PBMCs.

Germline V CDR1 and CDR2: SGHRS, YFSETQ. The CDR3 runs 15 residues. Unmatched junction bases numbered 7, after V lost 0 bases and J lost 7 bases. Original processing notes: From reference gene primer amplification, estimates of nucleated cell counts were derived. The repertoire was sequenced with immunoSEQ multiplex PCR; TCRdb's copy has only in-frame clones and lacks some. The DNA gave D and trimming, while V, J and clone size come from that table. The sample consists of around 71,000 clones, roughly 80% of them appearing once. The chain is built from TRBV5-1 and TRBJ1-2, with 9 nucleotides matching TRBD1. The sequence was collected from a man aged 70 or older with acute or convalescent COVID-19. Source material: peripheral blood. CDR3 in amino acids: CASSLEGQGRSGYTF. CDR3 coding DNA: TGCGCCAGCAGCTTGGAGGGACAGGGAAGGAGTGGCTACACCTTC.